The clone carrying this T cell receptor (beta chain) was seen just once. The antigen is not known. This entry belongs to a study of T cell responses to AZD1222 COVID-19 vaccine. J was trimmed by 1 base and V by 3 bases; bases with no gene match: 2. CDR3 length: 16 amino acids. Germline lookup yields CDR1 SGHRS and CDR2 YFSETQ. General study points: Donors skewed white British and female; clonal diversity was possibly underestimated. The study reported that nearly half of spike-specific TCRs target unmutated variant regions. It was only a handful of AZD1222 recipients who were seropositive at baseline.

TCRdb keeps only in-frame clones here, not all; method: immunoSEQ multiplex PCR. The sample carries some 280,000 clones, around 93% recorded once. Sequenced here: peripheral blood, sampled 28 days after the second AZD1222 dose. The TCR comes from an adult who received the AZD1222 COVID-19 vaccine. The rearrangement uses TRBV5-1 and TRBJ2-3; the match to TRBD2 covers 13 bases. The CDR3 DNA reads as TGCGCCAGCAGCTCCGGGACTAGCGGGGGCACAGATACGCAGTATTTT. It is translated as CASSSGTSGGTDTQYF.